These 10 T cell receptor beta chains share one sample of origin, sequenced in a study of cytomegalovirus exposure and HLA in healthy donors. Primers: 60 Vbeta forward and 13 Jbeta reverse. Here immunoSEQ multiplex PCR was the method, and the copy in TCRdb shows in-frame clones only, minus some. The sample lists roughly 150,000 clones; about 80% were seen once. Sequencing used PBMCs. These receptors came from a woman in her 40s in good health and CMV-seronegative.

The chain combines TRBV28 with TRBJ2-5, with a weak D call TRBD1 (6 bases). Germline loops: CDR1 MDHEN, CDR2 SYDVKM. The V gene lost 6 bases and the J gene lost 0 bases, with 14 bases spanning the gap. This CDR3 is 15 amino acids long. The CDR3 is CASRGDIRYQETQYF. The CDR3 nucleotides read TGTGCCAGCAGGGGGGACATCAGGTACCAAGAGACCCAGTACTTC.

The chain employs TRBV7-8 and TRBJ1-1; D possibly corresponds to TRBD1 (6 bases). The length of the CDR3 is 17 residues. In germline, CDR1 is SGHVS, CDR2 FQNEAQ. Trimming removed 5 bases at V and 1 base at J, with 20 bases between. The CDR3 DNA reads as TGTGCCAGCAGCCCCCCCCGTGTTCAGGGGAAGAACACTGAAGCTTTCTTT. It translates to CASSPPRVQGKNTEAFF.

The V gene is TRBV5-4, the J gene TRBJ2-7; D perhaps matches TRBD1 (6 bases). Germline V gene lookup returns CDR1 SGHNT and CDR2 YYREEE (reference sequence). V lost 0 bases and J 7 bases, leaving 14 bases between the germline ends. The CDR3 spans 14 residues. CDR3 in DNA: TGTGCCAGCAGCTTGGGCAGGGGAGTGGGAGAGCAGTACTTC. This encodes CASSLGRGVGEQYF.

The CDR3 here is CASSQDRHNEQFF. The CDR3 nucleotides read TGCGCCAGCAGCCAAGATCGTCACAATGAGCAGTTCTTC. This rearrangement joins TRBV4-3 to TRBJ2-1; D not certain. The V and J ends lost 0 bases and 5 bases respectively, with 5 bases between them. The CDR3 runs to 13 residues. The germline V gene encodes CDR1 LGHNA and CDR2 YSLEER.

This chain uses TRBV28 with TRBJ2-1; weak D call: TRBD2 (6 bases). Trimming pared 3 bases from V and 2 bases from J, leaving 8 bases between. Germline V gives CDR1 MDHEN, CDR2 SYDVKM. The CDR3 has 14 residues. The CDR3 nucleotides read TGTGCCAGCAGTTTTAGACTAGCCTACAATGAGCAGTTCTTC. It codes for CASSFRLAYNEQFF. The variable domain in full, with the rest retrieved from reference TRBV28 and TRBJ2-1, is DVKVTQSSRYLVKRTGEKVFLECVQDMDHENMFWYRQDPGLGLRLIYFSYDVKMKEKGDIPEGYSVSREKKERFSLILESASTNQTSMYLCASSFRLAYNEQFFGPGTRLTVL.

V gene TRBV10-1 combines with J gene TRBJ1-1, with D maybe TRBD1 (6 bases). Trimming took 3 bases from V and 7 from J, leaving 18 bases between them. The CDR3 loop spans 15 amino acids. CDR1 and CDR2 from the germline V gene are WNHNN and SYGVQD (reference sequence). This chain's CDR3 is CASSDRDTGGGEAFF. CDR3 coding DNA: TGCGCCAGCAGTGACCGGGACACGGGCGGTGGTGAAGCTTTCTTT.

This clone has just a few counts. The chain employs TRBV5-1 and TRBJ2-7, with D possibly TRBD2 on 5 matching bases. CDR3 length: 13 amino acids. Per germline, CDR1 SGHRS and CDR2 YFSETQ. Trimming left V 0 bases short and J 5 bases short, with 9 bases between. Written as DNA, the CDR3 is TGCGCCAGCAGCTTGGGCGGGTACGACGAGCAGTACTTC. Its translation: CASSLGGYDEQYF.

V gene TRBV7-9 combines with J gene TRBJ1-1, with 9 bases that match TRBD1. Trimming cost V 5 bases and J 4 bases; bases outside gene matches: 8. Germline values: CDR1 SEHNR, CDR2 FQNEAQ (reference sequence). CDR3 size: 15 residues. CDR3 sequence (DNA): TGTGCCAGCAGCGAAAACAGGGGGCGGGGCACTGAAGCTTTCTTT. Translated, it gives CASSENRGRGTEAFF.

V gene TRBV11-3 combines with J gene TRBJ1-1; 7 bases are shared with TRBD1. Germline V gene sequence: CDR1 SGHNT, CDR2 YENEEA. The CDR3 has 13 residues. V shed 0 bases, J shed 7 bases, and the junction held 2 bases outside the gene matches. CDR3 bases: TGTGCCAGCAGCTTAGAGACAGGGAATGAAGCTTTCTTT. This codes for CASSLETGNEAFF.

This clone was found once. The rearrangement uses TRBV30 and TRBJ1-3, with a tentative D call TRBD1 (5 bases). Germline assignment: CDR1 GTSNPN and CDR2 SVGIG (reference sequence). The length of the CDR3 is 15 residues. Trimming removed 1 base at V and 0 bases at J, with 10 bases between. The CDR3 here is CAWSEGPHSGNTIYF. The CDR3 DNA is TGTGCCTGGAGTGAGGGGCCACACTCTGGAAACACCATATATTTT. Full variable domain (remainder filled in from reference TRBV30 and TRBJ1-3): SQTIHQWPATLVQPVGSPLSLECTVEGTSNPNLYWYRQAAGRGLQLLFYSVGIGQISSEVPQNLSASRPQDRQFILSSKKLLLSDSGFYLCAWSEGPHSGNTIYFGEGSWLTVV.